The 31 T cell receptor beta chains below were found in one sample sequenced in a study of T cell clones after liver transplantation. The table came from immunoSEQ multiplex PCR; TCRdb's copy has only in-frame clones and leaves some out. The table includes tens of thousands of clones, around 90% detected once. Sequenced material: CD4+ T cells from blood, taken before liver transplant. Source of these receptors: a human donor who received a liver transplant.

V and J are TRBV7-2 and TRBJ2-1; D gene ambiguous. V was cut by 2 bases and J by 2 bases, with 7 bases left in between. Germline CDR1 reads SGHTA; CDR2 reads FQGNSA. The length of the CDR3 is 14 residues. In DNA form, the CDR3 reads TGTGCCAGCAGCTTACAGGTCACCTACAATGAGCAGTTCTTC. This encodes CASSLQVTYNEQFF. Based on the CDR3 plus reference TRBV7-2 and TRBJ2-1, the full variable domain is GAGVSQSPSNKVTEKGKDVELRCDPISGHTALYWYRQSLGQGLEFLIYFQGNSAPDKSGLPSDRFSAERTGGSVSTLTIQRTQQEDSAVYLCASSLQVTYNEQFFGPGTRLTVL.

J is TRBJ1-1 and V is TRBV28, with D possibly being TRBD1 (6 bases). Between the trimmed V and J ends, which lost 6 bases and 6 bases, there was a span of 17 bases. Looked up from germline, CDR1 is MDHEN and CDR2 is SYDVKM. The CDR3 spans 14 residues. The CDR3 DNA sequence: TGTGCCAGCAGGGCGGCAGGGGCAAACGCTGAAGCTTTCTTT. Translated, it gives CASRAAGANAEAFF.

This rearrangement joins TRBV11-2 to TRBJ2-5; no definite D call. The CDR3 runs 16 residues. Germline V lookup: CDR1 SGHAT, CDR2 FQNNGV. V was trimmed by 0 bases and J by 0 bases, leaving 11 bases between them. CDR3 amino acids: CASSLEWASYQETQYF. Written as DNA, the CDR3 is TGTGCCAGCAGCTTAGAATGGGCATCGTACCAAGAGACCCAGTACTTC.

The J gene is TRBJ2-2, the V gene TRBV5-6, with 7 bases identical to TRBD1. Germline assignment: CDR1 SGHDT and CDR2 YYEEEE. V trimming: 4 bases; J trimming: 3 bases; junction bases outside the gene matches: 9. This CDR3 region has 16 residues. The CDR3 DNA follows: TGTGCCAGCAGCCCGCCAGGGGGTGGGGACACCGGGGAGCTGTTTTTT. Protein sequence: CASSPPGGGDTGELFF.

This chain connects TRBV11-1 to TRBJ2-1; TRBD1 matches 8 bases. This CDR3 spans 14 amino acids. The germline V gene has CDR1 SGHAT and CDR2 FQDESV (reference sequence). The V segment lost 3 bases and the J segment 8 bases; nucleotides outside the gene matches: 6. In nucleotides, the CDR3 is TGTGCCAGCAGCTTGAACCAGGGGGCCTATGAGCAGTTCTTC. Translation: CASSLNQGAYEQFF.

The chain employs TRBV5-1 and TRBJ1-1; tentative D call: TRBD1 (5 bases). CDR3 length equals 13 residues. Between the trimmed V and J ends, which lost 3 bases and 1 base, there was a span of 7 bases. Per germline, CDR1 SGHRS and CDR2 YFSETQ. This CDR3 is CASSSGQNTEAFF. CDR3 in DNA: TGCGCCAGCAGCTCGGGGCAGAACACTGAAGCTTTCTTT.

The chain has TRBV7-8 and TRBJ2-7; TRBD2 is a possible D gene (5 bases). Trimming took off 5 bases at V and 0 bases at J, with 11 bases between the two ends. This CDR3 has 14 amino acids. CDR1 is SGHVS and CDR2 is FQNEAQ in the germline V gene. DNA of the CDR3: TGTGCCAGCAGCCCGACTGGGAGCTCCTACGAGCAGTACTTC. It specifies CASSPTGSSYEQYF.

The V gene is TRBV6-6, the J gene TRBJ1-1, with a weak D call TRBD1 (6 bases). Germline-derived CDR1 and CDR2 are MNHNY and SVGAGI (reference sequence). The CDR3 sequence is 14 residues long. Trimming took off 6 bases at V and 3 bases at J, with 14 bases between the two ends. Written as DNA, the CDR3 is TGTGCCAGCAGAGAAGGGGGGCAATACACTGAAGCTTTCTTT. Translating it yields CASREGGQYTEAFF.

For this clone: Other nucleotide sequences from this sample produce the same CDR3. The chain links TRBV5-1 to TRBJ2-5, with 11 bases lining up with TRBD2. Germline V CDR1 and CDR2: SGHRS, YFSETQ. The V segment lost 4 bases and the J segment 2 bases; nucleotides outside the gene matches: 4. The CDR3 extends over 15 amino acids. The CDR3 here is CASSRGTSGQETQYF. The CDR3 coding sequence is TGCGCCAGCAGCAGAGGGACTAGCGGACAAGAGACCCAGTACTTC.

This clone was detected a few times. The chain combines TRBV29-1 with TRBJ2-7; D is possibly TRBD1 or TRBD2 (5 bases each). This CDR3 comprises 12 residues. In germline, CDR1 is SQVTM, CDR2 ANQGSEA. V shed 5 bases and J shed 7 bases, with 15 bases lying between them. The CDR3 loop is CSVHGAGREQYF. The CDR3 DNA reads TGCAGCGTTCACGGGGCGGGTCGGGAGCAGTACTTC.

This chain uses TRBV28 with TRBJ2-7; TRBD1 agrees at 7 bases. Germline CDR1 reads MDHEN; CDR2 reads SYDVKM. The trim removed 7 bases at V and 0 bases at J, leaving 3 bases unmatched. This CDR3 comprises 13 residues. CDR3 DNA sequence: TGTGCCAGCATTGCAGGGGGCTCCTACGAGCAGTACTTC. It is translated as CASIAGGSYEQYF.

This chain uses TRBV19 with TRBJ2-1; 14 bases line up with TRBD2. Trimming took 6 bases from V and 0 from J; bases not matched to a gene: 10. The germline V gene encodes CDR1 LNHDA and CDR2 SQIVND (reference sequence). The length of the CDR3 is 19 residues. The CDR3 spells CASSPGTSGSRSSYNEQFF. CDR3 DNA: TGTGCCAGTAGCCCCGGGACTAGCGGGAGTCGGAGCTCCTACAATGAGCAGTTCTTC.

The chain recombines TRBV18 with TRBJ2-7; the D gene is possibly TRBD2 (6 bases). V was trimmed by 3 bases and J by 0 bases, leaving 12 bases between them. This CDR3 region has 15 residues. The germline gives CDR1 KGHSH, CDR2 LQKENI. Written as DNA, the CDR3 is TGTGCCAGCTCACCCCCCGGCGGGGCCTCCTACGAGCAGTACTTC. It encodes CASSPPGGASYEQYF.

This chain links TRBV6-5 with TRBJ2-1; D possibly corresponds to TRBD2 (5 bases). The V gene's germline CDR1 is MNHEY and CDR2 SVGAGI. The CDR3 length is 16 residues. V shed 2 bases and J shed 2 bases, with 13 bases lying between them. The DNA of the CDR3 is TGTGCCAGCAGTTACCGAGTTGCGGGCCCCTACAATGAGCAGTTCTTC. It translates to CASSYRVAGPYNEQFF.

This clone has more than one count but fewer than ten. The chain is built from TRBV7-2 and TRBJ2-5; a weak D match, TRBD1 (6 bases). The CDR3 runs 14 residues. Germline lookup yields CDR1 SGHTA and CDR2 FQGNSA. The V end was cut by 5 bases, the J end by 2 bases, with 12 bases between. The CDR3 bases are TGTGCCAGCAGCCTACAGGGTTTACAAGAGACCCAGTACTTC. Amino acid sequence: CASSLQGLQETQYF. Filled out from reference TRBV7-2 and TRBJ2-5, the complete variable domain reads GAGVSQSPSNKVTEKGKDVELRCDPISGHTALYWYRQSLGQGLEFLIYFQGNSAPDKSGLPSDRFSAERTGGSVSTLTIQRTQQEDSAVYLCASSLQGLQETQYFGPGTRLLVL.

CDR3 loop: CASSYAGGRSETQYF. CDR3 coding DNA: TGTGCCAGCAGTTACGCGGGGGGCAGGTCAGAGACCCAGTACTTC. The rearrangement uses TRBV6-5 and TRBJ2-5; 8 positions match TRBD2. V was pared by 2 bases and J by 4 bases, with 6 bases of the junction left unmatched. The length of the CDR3 is 15 residues. CDR1 and CDR2 from the germline V gene are MNHEY and SVGAGI.

The chain links TRBV2 to TRBJ2-7; TRBD1 is a possible D gene (6 bases). CDR3 size: 14 residues. Trimming pared 6 bases from V and 7 bases from J, leaving 19 bases between. Germline CDR1 reads SNHLY; CDR2 reads FYNNEI. The CDR3 protein is CASREGHGLGEQYF. CDR3 in DNA: TGTGCCAGCAGAGAGGGACATGGGCTTGGAGAGCAGTACTTC.

The chain has TRBV19 and TRBJ2-3, with 12 bases aligning to TRBD2. This CDR3 is 15 amino acids long. Per the germline V gene, CDR1 is LNHDA and CDR2 is SQIVND (reference sequence). V was clipped by 6 bases and J by 5 bases; unmatched bases: 6. The CDR3 region has the DNA TGTGCCAGTAGACCGGGACTAGCGGGTCGAGATACGCAGTATTTT. Translation gives CASRPGLAGRDTQYF.

This clone was found a few times. The CDR3 nucleotides are TGTGCCAGTAGTATAGTGGGCGGGAGCGGCACCGGGGAGCTGTTTTTT. As protein: CASSIVGGSGTGELFF. This sequence joins TRBV19 and TRBJ2-2, with 7 bases matching TRBD2. Germline trimming cut 1 base from V and 4 bases from J; bases unmatched to any gene: 6. This CDR3 has 16 amino acids. Per the germline V gene, CDR1 is LNHDA and CDR2 is SQIVND (reference sequence).

This clone was detected only once. The chain links TRBV5-1 to TRBJ2-7; perhaps TRBD2 as D (6 bases). CDR3 length equals 18 residues. In germline, CDR1 is SGHRS, CDR2 YFSETQ. Trimming took off 5 bases at V and 0 bases at J, with 24 bases between the two ends. In DNA, the CDR3 is TGCGCCAGCAGTAGATGGGAGCGGGCTATGACTATCTCCTACGAGCAGTACTTC. Translation: CASSRWERAMTISYEQYF.

V is TRBV10-3 and J is TRBJ2-7, with 7 bases matching TRBD2. From germline, CDR1 is ENHRY and CDR2 SYGVKD. The CDR3 totals 12 residues. After removal of 4 bases from V and 7 bases from J, the junction contained 4 bases not matched to a gene. DNA for the CDR3: TGTGCCATCAGTGGACTAGCTGCTGAGCAGTACTTC. It translates to CAISGLAAEQYF.

The chain couples TRBV7-3 to TRBJ2-7; tentative D call: TRBD2 (6 bases). V was clipped by 2 bases and J by 4 bases, with 12 bases between them. Germline lookup yields CDR1 SGHTA and CDR2 FQGTGA. The CDR3 consists of 14 residues. CDR3: CASSLYGRPYEQYF. CDR3 coding DNA: TGTGCCAGCAGCTTATACGGGAGACCGTACGAGCAGTACTTC.

V is TRBV12-5 and J is TRBJ2-2; D is possibly TRBD1 (6 bases). Germline CDR1 reads LGHNT; CDR2 reads FRNRAP. The CDR3 covers 14 residues. V was cut by 1 base and J by 5 bases, with 8 bases left in between. This CDR3 reads CASGLGTATGELFF. The CDR3 DNA reads TGTGCTAGTGGTTTGGGGACAGCAACCGGGGAGCTGTTTTTT.

The V gene is TRBV19, the J gene TRBJ2-7, with D uncertain. Germline V CDR1 and CDR2: LNHDA, SQIVND (reference sequence). The CDR3 sequence is 13 residues long. Trimming left V 3 bases short and J 5 bases short, with 11 bases between. The CDR3 loop reads CASSIQFRDEQYF. The CDR3 bases are TGTGCCAGTAGTATCCAGTTTCGGGACGAGCAGTACTTC. The whole variable domain, filled in from reference TRBV19 and TRBJ2-7, reads DGGITQSPKYLFRKEGQNVTLSCEQNLNHDAMYWYRQDPGQGLRLIYYSQIVNDFQKGDIAEGYSVSREKKESFPLTVTSAQKNPTAFYLCASSIQFRDEQYFGPGTRLTVT.

This clone was detected only a few times. The rearrangement uses TRBV6-5 and TRBJ2-3; no clear D gene. From germline, CDR1 is MNHEY and CDR2 SVGAGI. Deletions cut 2 bases from V and 9 bases from J, with 15 bases between. This CDR3 comprises 14 residues. CDR3 sequence: CASSYARPESTQYF. The CDR3 DNA is TGTGCCAGCAGTTACGCCCGACCGGAGAGCACGCAGTATTTT.

This sequence joins TRBV21-1 and TRBJ2-1; TRBD2 is the table's D call and was not checked against the DNA. TRBV21-1 is classified as a pseudogene. The CDR3 consists of 14 residues. For the CDR3, the DNA is TGTGCCAGCCTGGAGGTGGGCACCTACAATGAGCAGTTCTTC. Encoded protein: CASLEVGTYNEQFF.

The chain is built from TRBV5-4 and TRBJ2-6; D is ambiguous. CDR3 length equals 15 residues. Germline V CDR1 and CDR2: SGHNT, YYREEE (reference sequence). The germline V and J ends were trimmed by 1 base and 0 bases, with 5 bases remaining between them. The CDR3 is CASSLRISGANVLTF. The CDR3 coding sequence is TGTGCCAGCAGCTTGAGGATCTCTGGGGCCAACGTCCTGACTTTC.

This clone has only one observation. CDR3 sequence reads: CSVQGEGYTF. CDR3 DNA: TGCAGCGTTCAGGGGGAGGGCTACACCTTC. This chain links TRBV29-1 with TRBJ1-2, with TRBD1 matching 7 bases. Germline-derived CDR1 and CDR2 are SQVTM and ANQGSEA. The CDR3 has 10 amino acids. Unmatched junction bases numbered 2, after V lost 5 bases and J lost 8 bases.

The CDR3, as DNA: TGCGCCAGCAGCTTGGTACAGAACACAGATACGCAGTATTTT. This encodes CASSLVQNTDTQYF. The chain uses TRBV5-1 and TRBJ2-3; unclear D gene. Germline values: CDR1 SGHRS, CDR2 YFSETQ. The V gene lost 0 bases and the J gene lost 2 bases, with 7 bases spanning the gap. There are 14 residues in the CDR3. The entire variable domain, with the rest obtained from reference TRBV5-1 and TRBJ2-3, is as follows: KAGVTQTPRYLIKTRGQQVTLSCSPISGHRSVSWYQQTPGQGLQFLFEYFSETQRNKGNFPGRFSGRQFSNSRSEMNVSTLELGDSALYLCASSLVQNTDTQYFGPGTRLTVL.

This clone has more than one count but fewer than ten. The chain uses TRBV28 and TRBJ2-7; D is unclear. The CDR3 has 12 residues. Germline-derived CDR1 and CDR2 are MDHEN and SYDVKM. Trimming removed 7 bases at V and 7 bases at J, with 14 bases between. The CDR3 region is CASTSVDREQYF. CDR3 DNA: TGTGCCAGCACGTCCGTTGACCGGGAGCAGTACTTC.

This sequence joins TRBV11-3 and TRBJ2-7, with D unresolved. The CDR3 has 14 residues. Germline V lookup: CDR1 SGHNT, CDR2 YENEEA. Trimming removed 2 bases at V and 7 bases at J, with 15 bases between. This CDR3 reads CASSLRVLGWEQYF. CDR3 nucleotide sequence: TGTGCCAGCAGCTTAAGGGTCCTGGGATGGGAGCAGTACTTC. The entire variable domain, with the rest obtained from reference TRBV11-3 and TRBJ2-7, is as follows: EAGVVQSPRYKIIEKKQPVAFWCNPISGHNTLYWYLQNLGQGPELLIRYENEEAVDDSQLPKDRFSAERLKGVDSTLKIQPAELGDSAVYLCASSLRVLGWEQYFGPGTRLTVT.